One sample yielded the 9 T cell receptor beta chains listed below, sequenced in a study of blood T cell repertoires in COVID-19. Assay used: immunoSEQ multiplex PCR; TCRdb lists only in-frame clones, some missing. The data hold 300,000 to 350,000 clones, with about 88% observed a single time. The sample taken for sequencing was PBMCs or T cells enriched from blood (not recorded which). The receptor source for this set is a woman aged 25 to 39 who had been exposed to COVID-19.

The chain employs TRBV27 and TRBJ1-1; 7 bases map to TRBD1. This CDR3 contains 13 residues. Per germline, CDR1 MNHEY and CDR2 SMNVEV (reference sequence). Trimming took 4 bases from V and 5 from J; bases not matched to a gene: 4. For the CDR3, the DNA is TGTGCCAGCAGTTCCAGGGGGAAAACTGAAGCTTTCTTT. This codes for CASSSRGKTEAFF.

The rearrangement uses TRBV24-1 and TRBJ1-2; D possibly corresponds to TRBD1 (6 bases). Germline V CDR1 and CDR2: KGHDR, SFDVKD. The CDR3 sequence is 13 residues long. Trimming pared 4 bases from V and 8 bases from J, leaving 13 bases between. This chain's CDR3 is CATSEGGLFGYTF. The CDR3 coding sequence is TGTGCCACCAGTGAAGGGGGATTGTTCGGCTACACCTTC.

The V call is TRBV3-1 (or the pseudogene TRBV3-2), the J call TRBJ1-1; a weak D match, TRBD1 (6 bases). The CDR3 is made up of 17 amino acids. Per the germline V gene, CDR1 is LGHDT and CDR2 is YNNKEL (reference sequence). V lost 1 base and J 1 base, leaving 16 bases between the germline ends. The CDR3 DNA follows: TGTGCCAGCAGCCAAGCCCAAGGGGGGGGCACGAACACTGAAGCTTTCTTT. It codes for CASSQAQGGGTNTEAFF.

This clone was counted a single time. For the CDR3, the DNA is TGTGCCAGCAGCCAACGGACTAGCGGGAGCCGCACAGATACGCAGTATTTT. Its translation: CASSQRTSGSRTDTQYF. This rearrangement joins TRBV5-5 to TRBJ2-3; 13 bases agree with TRBD2. Per germline, CDR1 SGHKS and CDR2 YYEKEE (reference sequence). The V and J ends lost 4 bases and 1 base, in that order; junction bases with no gene match: 6. This CDR3 is 17 amino acids long.

A single count supports this clone. This chain connects TRBV6-1 to TRBJ1-6; D is uncertain. The CDR3 is made up of 13 amino acids. With 1 base removed from V and 11 bases from J, the gap between germline ends came to 9 bases. Germline lookup yields CDR1 MNHNS and CDR2 SASEGT. CDR3 protein: CASSEGYKPPLHF. In nucleotides, the CDR3 is TGTGCCAGCAGTGAAGGGTACAAACCACCCCTCCACTTT.

The chain carries TRBV12-3 or TRBV12-4 and TRBJ1-2; D remains ambiguous. The V end was cut by 5 bases, the J end by 2 bases, with 6 bases between. This CDR3 comprises 12 residues. Written as DNA, the CDR3 is TGTGCCAGCAGTCCAGTAAACTATGGCTACACCTTC. It specifies CASSPVNYGYTF.

This chain connects TRBV27 to TRBJ2-2; 7 positions match TRBD2. The J segment lost 2 bases and the V segment lost 6 bases, leaving 9 bases of the junction unmatched. Germline values: CDR1 MNHEY, CDR2 SMNVEV (reference sequence). The CDR3 is 16 residues long. The CDR3 nucleotides read TGTGCCAGCAGACGCTCCGGGACTACTAACACCGGGGAGCTGTTTTTT. Protein product: CASRRSGTTNTGELFF.

The chain couples TRBV6-1 to TRBJ2-7; the match to TRBD2 covers 10 bases. The CDR3 runs 14 residues. The V gene's germline CDR1 is MNHNS and CDR2 SASEGT. J gave up 3 bases and V 2 bases, and 1 base lay outside the gene matches. CDR3 DNA: TGTGCCAGCAGTGAAAGACTAGCGGGCTACGAGCAGTACTTC. Encoded protein: CASSERLAGYEQYF.

V and J are TRBV28 and TRBJ1-2; no firm D call. Germline CDR1 and CDR2: MDHEN and SYDVKM. V was pared by 3 bases and J by 4 bases, with 6 bases between. This CDR3 spans 12 amino acids. The CDR3 nucleotides read TGTGCCAGCAGTTTTGGCAGCTATGGCTACACCTTC. Translation gives CASSFGSYGYTF.